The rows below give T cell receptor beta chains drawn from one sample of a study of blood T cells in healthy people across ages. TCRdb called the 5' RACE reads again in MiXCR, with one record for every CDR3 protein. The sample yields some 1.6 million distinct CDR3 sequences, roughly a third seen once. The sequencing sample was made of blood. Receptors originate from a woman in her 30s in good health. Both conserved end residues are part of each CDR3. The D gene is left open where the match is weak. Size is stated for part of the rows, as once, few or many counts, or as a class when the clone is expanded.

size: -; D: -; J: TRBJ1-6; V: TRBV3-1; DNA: TGTGCCAGCAGCCAAGAAGGCCGGTTCACTTCACCCCTCCACTTT; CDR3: CASSQEGRFTSPLHF
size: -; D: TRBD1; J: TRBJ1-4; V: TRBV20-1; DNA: TGCAGTGCTAGACCGGACAGGGGAGGCGAAAAACTGTTTTTT; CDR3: CSARPDRGGEKLFF
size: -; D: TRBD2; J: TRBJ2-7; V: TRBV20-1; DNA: TGCAGTGCAGGGACTAGCGGGGGGGCGCCCTACGAGCAGTACTTC; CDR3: CSAGTSGGAPYEQYF
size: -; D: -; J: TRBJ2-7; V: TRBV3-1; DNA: TGTGCCAGCAGCCAAGGCGAGCGGCCGCAGTACTTC; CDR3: CASSQGERPQYF
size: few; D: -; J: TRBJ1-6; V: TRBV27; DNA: TGTGCCAGCAGTTTAGTGCGTGGAGTTAATTCACCCCTCCACTTT; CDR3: CASSLVRGVNSPLHF
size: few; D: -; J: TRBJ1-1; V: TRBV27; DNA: TGTGCCAGCAGCGTAACGGGGCGAATGAACACTGAAGCTTTCTTT; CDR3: CASSVTGRMNTEAFF
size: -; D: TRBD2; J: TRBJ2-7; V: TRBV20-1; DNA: TGCAGTACTAGAGTCCGGAGACTAGCGGTGTACGAGCAGTACTTC; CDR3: CSTRVRRLAVYEQYF
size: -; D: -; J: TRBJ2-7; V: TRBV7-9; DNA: TGTGCCAGCAGCTTAGCGTTGGGGGGAAACTACGAGCAGTACTTC; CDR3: CASSLALGGNYEQYF
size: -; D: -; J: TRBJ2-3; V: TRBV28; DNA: TGTGCCAGCAGTTTTACGAAGGCGAATACGCAGTATTTT; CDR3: CASSFTKANTQYF
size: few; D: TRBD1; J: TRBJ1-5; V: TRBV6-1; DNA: TGTGCCAGCAGGACAGGGGGCCTCAATCAGCCCCAGCATTTT; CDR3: CASRTGGLNQPQHF
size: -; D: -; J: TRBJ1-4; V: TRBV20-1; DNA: TGCAGTGCCCAGAAAATGGGTAACGGTGAAAAACTGTTTTTT; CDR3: CSAQKMGNGEKLFF
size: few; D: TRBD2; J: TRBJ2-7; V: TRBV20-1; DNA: TGCAGCGGCGGCGTTGTGGGAGGGAAATCCGGGCCTCGCTACGAGCAGTACTTC; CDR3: CSGGVVGGKSGPRYEQYF
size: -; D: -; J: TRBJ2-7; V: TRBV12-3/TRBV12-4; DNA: TGTGTCAGCACCGCGGGACTGTATTCCTACGAGCAGTACTTC; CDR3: CVSTAGLYSYEQYF
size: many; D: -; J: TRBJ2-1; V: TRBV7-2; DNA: TGTGCCAGCAGCTTATGGGCTTCCGGGACGATGAATGAGCAGTTCTTC; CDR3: CASSLWASGTMNEQFF
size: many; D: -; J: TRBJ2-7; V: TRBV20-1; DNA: TGCAGTGTCGGCTCCTACGAGCAGTACTTC; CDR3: CSVGSYEQYF
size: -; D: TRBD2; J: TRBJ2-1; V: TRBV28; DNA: TGTGCCAGCAGCGACACTAGCGGGCCCTACAATGAGCAGTTCTTC; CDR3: CASSDTSGPYNEQFF
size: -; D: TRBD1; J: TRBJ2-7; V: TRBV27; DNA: TGTGCCAGCAGTTTCGAGACAGGGGGCTTCTACGAGCAGTACTTC; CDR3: CASSFETGGFYEQYF
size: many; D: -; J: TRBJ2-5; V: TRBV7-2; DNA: TGTGCCAGCAGCCGGATTGGGACCGGTACCCAAGAGACCCAGTACTTC; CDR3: CASSRIGTGTQETQYF
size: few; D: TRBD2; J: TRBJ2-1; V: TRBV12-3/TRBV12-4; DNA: TGTGCCAGCAGTGCTTCGACTAGCCGGAATGAGCAGTTCTTC; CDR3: CASSASTSRNEQFF
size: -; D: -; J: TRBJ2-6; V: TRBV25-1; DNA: TGTGCCAGCAGTAAAGGCGGAACTTCTGAGGCCAACGTCCTGACTTTC; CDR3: CASSKGGTSEANVLTF
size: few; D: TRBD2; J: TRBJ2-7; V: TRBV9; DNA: TGTGCCAGCAGCGTAGGGATTAGCGGGAACGAGCAGTACTTC; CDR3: CASSVGISGNEQYF
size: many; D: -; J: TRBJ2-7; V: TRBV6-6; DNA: TGTGCCAGCAGTTACTCTATAGGGGCGCAGTCCTACGAGCAGTACTTC; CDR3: CASSYSIGAQSYEQYF
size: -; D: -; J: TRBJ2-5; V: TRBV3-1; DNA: TGTGCCAGCAGCCAAGCGGGGACGGGGGAGCAGTACTTC; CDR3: CASSQAGTGEQYF
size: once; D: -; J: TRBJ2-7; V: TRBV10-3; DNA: TGTGCCATCAGGCCGTCTAAAAACCCCTACGAGCAGTACTTC; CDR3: CAIRPSKNPYEQYF
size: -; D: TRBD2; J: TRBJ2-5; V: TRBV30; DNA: TGTGCCCAAGGGGCTAGCGGGAGTTTGGCCCAGTACTTC; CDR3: CAQGASGSLAQYF
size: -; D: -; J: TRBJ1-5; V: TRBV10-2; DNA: TGCGCCAGCAGTGAGATGGGTCCGGGCAATCAGCCCCAGCATTTT; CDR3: CASSEMGPGNQPQHF
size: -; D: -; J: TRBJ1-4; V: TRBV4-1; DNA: TGCGCCAGCAGCCCCTACGAAGGGGAGGAAAAACTGTTTTTT; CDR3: CASSPYEGEEKLFF
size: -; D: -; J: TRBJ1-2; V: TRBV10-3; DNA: TGTGCCATCAGGGAGTTTAGCGAAGGGGATGGCTACACCTTC; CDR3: CAIREFSEGDGYTF
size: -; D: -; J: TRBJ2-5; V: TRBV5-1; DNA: TGCGCCAGCAGCATGCTCGGGGACCAAGAGACCCTGTACTTC; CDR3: CASSMLGDQETLYF
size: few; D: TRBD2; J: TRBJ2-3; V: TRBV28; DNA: TGTGCCAGCAGTTTGCGGGACTACACAGATACGCAGTATTTT; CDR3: CASSLRDYTDTQYF
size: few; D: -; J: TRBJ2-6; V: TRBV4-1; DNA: TGCGCCAGCAGCCAAGGGGCCGGGACCGGGGCCAACGTCCTGACTTTC; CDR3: CASSQGAGTGANVLTF
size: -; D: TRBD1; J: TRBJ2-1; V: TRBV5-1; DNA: TGCGCCAGCAGCCACCGAACAGGGGGCTCCTACAATGAGCAGTTCTTC; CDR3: CASSHRTGGSYNEQFF
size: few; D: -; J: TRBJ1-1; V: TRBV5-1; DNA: TGTGCCAGCAGTTTAACGCGGGGGAACACTGAAGCTTTCTTT; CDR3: CASSLTRGNTEAFF
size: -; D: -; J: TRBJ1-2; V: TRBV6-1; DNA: TGTGCCAGCAGTGACGCGGGCCGGTATGGCTACACCTTC; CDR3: CASSDAGRYGYTF
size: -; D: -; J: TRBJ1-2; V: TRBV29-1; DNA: TGCAGCGTTGAAGACAATTACTATGGCTACACCTTC; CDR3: CSVEDNYYGYTF
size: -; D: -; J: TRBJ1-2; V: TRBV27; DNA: TGTGCCAGCAGTTATCCGGCATCAGCTAACTATGGCTACACCTTC; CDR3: CASSYPASANYGYTF
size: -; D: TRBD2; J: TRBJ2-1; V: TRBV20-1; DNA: TGCAGTGCTAGAGTCCCTAGCGGGAGGTTGAGTGAGCAGTTCTTC; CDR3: CSARVPSGRLSEQFF
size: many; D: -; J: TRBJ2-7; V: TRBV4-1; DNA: TGCGCCAGCAGCCATAACAGGGTTGGGTACGAGCAGTACTTC; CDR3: CASSHNRVGYEQYF
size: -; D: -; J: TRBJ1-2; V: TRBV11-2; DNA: TGTGCCAACAGCTTAGATACGGGGGACTACGGCTACACCTTC; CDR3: CANSLDTGDYGYTF
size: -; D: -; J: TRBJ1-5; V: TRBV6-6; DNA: TGTGCCAGCAGTTTTATCGGCAATAGCAATCAGCCCCAGCATTTT; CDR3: CASSFIGNSNQPQHF